The text below deals with one T cell receptor beta chain. This clonotype has a handful of counts. Its specific antigen is unknown. No much larger clone is present one base from it, and per-base qualities are unavailable. This entry comes from a study of CD8 T cells in ankylosing spondylitis (dated by TCRdb to about 2017). In terms of the full investigation: To find TCR variants linked to disease, the study profiled T cell receptor beta repertoires in ankylosing spondylitis patients and healthy donors. The whole study cohort included 108 healthy donors and 25 ankylosing spondylitis patients. Peripheral blood was sampled, and synovial fluid was also collected from ankylosing spondylitis patients.

V loses 8 bases, J loses 8 bases, and the germline ends lie 17 bases apart. According to the germline V gene, CDR1 reads SGHRS and CDR2 reads YFSETQ. Its CDR3 holds 13 amino acids, cysteine through phenylalanine. Only the CDR3 part of the read is kept: 39 bases, read in frame from the first base. Results and caveats for the whole study, not just this receptor: Significant enrichment of the disease-linked clones was reported in matched synovial fluid samples from ankylosing spondylitis patients. A TCR beta motif of several highly homologous amino acid variants appeared characteristic of blood from ankylosing spondylitis patients. In peripheral blood, the disease-linked clones were found at relatively low frequencies and had a CD8+ phenotype. Some TCR beta motif variants had previously been reported in synovial fluid and blood of reactive arthritis patients, which suggested common disease-initiation mechanisms.

The sample was run on an Illumina HiSeq 2500. TCR beta libraries were prepared by quantitative 5'-RACE with molecular barcodes. In the paper's pipeline: Disease-linked TCR variants were identified with a new computational method built on a probabilistic model of VDJ rearrangement. TCRdb reworked the public reads: Q25 trimming with fastp, MiXCR clone assembly, productive beta chains retained. All rows with the same CDR3 protein become a single entry with the most common DNA and genes. TCRdb assigned the V and J calls; the authors' analysis was not used. The sample has over 450,000 distinct CDR3 sequences on record, roughly 13% of them singletons. The ten largest clones add up to approximately 6.3% of the sample.

The chain joins TRBV5-1 to TRBJ2-1; the best D guess is TRBD2, with 6 bases matching. The sequence was obtained from a male donor with ankylosing spondylitis. The sample taken for sequencing was blood, either unsorted or a sorted T cell fraction (not recorded which). The CDR3 protein is CASSGRNLDEQFF. The DNA is as follows: TGCGCCAGTTCAGGGAGGAACCTGGATGAGCAGTTCTTC.